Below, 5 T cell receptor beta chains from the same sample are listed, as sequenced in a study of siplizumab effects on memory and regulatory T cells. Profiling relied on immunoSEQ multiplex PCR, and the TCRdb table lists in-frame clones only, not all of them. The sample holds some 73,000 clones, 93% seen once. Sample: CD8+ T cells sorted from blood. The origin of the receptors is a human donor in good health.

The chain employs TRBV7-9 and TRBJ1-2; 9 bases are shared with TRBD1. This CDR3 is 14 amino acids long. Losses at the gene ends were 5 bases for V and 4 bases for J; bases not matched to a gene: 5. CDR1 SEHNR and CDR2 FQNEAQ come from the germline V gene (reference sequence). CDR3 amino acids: CASSPGQGGYGYTF. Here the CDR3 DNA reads TGTGCCAGCAGCCCGGGACAGGGTGGCTATGGCTACACCTTC.

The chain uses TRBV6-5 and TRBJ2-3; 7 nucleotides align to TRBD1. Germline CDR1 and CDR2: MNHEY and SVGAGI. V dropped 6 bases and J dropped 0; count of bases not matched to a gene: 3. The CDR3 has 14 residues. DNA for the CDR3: TGTGCCAGCAGCCAGACAGGGAGCACAGATACGCAGTATTTT. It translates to CASSQTGSTDTQYF.

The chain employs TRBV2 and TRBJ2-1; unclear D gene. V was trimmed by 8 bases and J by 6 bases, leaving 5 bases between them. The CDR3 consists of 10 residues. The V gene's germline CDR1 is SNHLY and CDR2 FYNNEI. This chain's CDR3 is CASGINEQFF. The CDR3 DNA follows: TGTGCCAGCGGAATCAATGAGCAGTTCTTC.

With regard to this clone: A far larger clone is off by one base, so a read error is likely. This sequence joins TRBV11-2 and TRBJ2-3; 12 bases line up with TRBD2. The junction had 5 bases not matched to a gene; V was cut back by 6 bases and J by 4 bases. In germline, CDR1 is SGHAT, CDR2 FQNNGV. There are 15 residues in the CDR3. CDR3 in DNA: TGTGCCAGCAGTTCTAGCGGGGGGGCCTCAGATACGCAGTATTTT. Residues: CASSSSGGASDTQYF.

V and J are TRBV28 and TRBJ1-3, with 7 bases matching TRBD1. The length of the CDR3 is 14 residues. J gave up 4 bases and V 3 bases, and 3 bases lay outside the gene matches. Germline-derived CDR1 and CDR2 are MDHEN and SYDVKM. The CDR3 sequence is CASSLGRGGNTIYF. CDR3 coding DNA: TGTGCCAGCAGTTTGGGCAGGGGGGGAAACACCATATATTTT.